The 23 T cell receptor beta chains below all came from one sample that was sequenced in a study of CD8 T cells in ankylosing spondylitis. MiXCR, run by TCRdb on the 5' RACE reads, gives a single entry per CDR3 protein. The data show 180,000 or so distinct CDR3 sequences, about 9.9% seen once. Sequenced material: blood, either unsorted or a sorted T cell fraction (not recorded which). These receptors all stem from a male donor with ankylosing spondylitis or in good health (not recorded which).

The rearrangement uses TRBV7-2 and TRBJ2-7, with D possibly matching TRBD1 (5 bases). The CDR3 has 14 amino acids. V was clipped by 3 bases and J by 3 bases, with 12 bases between them. From germline, CDR1 is SGHTA and CDR2 FQGNSA. The CDR3, as DNA: TGTGCCAGCAGCTTGAGACAGAGACACTACGAGCAGTACTTC. It is translated as CASSLRQRHYEQYF.

The table lists this clonotype with many counts. The CDR3: CASRGINYNEQFF. The CDR3, as DNA: TGTGCCAGCAGAGGCATTAATTACAATGAGCAGTTCTTC. V and J are TRBV27 and TRBJ2-1; D gene unclear. CDR1 is MNHEY, CDR2 SMNVEV, per germline (reference sequence). V was shortened by 6 bases and J by 4 bases, with 10 bases between the two germline ends. The CDR3 covers 13 residues.

As concerns this clonotype: The germline gene is not matched at one end of the junction; a read error may be the cause. This sequence joins TRBV7-2 and TRBJ2-1, with TRBD2 identical over 11 bases. The CDR3 is 16 amino acids. CDR1 is SGHTA and CDR2 is FQGNSA in the germline V gene. CDR3 in DNA: TGTGCCAGCAGCTTCCCTAGCGGGGGGTCCTCCAATGAGCAGTTCTTC. Translating gives CASSFPSGGSSNEQFF.

This clonotype was detected many times. The chain is built from TRBV3-1 and TRBJ2-2, with TRBD1 identical over 7 bases. V shed 2 bases and J 5 bases; nucleotides not matched to a gene: 17. The CDR3 consists of 19 residues. Germline V CDR1 and CDR2: LGHDT, YNNKEL (reference sequence). The DNA for the CDR3 is TGTGCCAGCAGCCAAAATCGCGTGGGGCCAGGGGGAATAACCGGGGAGCTGTTTTTT. Its protein product is CASSQNRVGPGGITGELFF.

This clonotype appeared many times. The chain combines TRBV12-3 or TRBV12-4 with TRBJ2-3, with TRBD2 identical over 10 bases. V lost 8 bases, J lost 5 bases, and 4 bases stayed unmatched. The CDR3 extends over 13 amino acids. CDR3 region: CASGSGRIDTQYF. CDR3 nucleotide sequence: TGTGCCAGCGGTAGCGGGAGGATAGATACGCAGTATTTT.

This clonotype was detected only a few times. This chain connects TRBV6-1 to TRBJ2-5; 9 bases align to TRBD1. CDR1 MNHNS and CDR2 SASEGT come from the germline V gene. V lost 2 bases, J lost 7 bases, and 5 bases stayed unmatched. The CDR3 is 14 residues long. CDR3 DNA sequence: TGTGCCAGCAGTGAAACAGGGGGCGAGGTGACCCAGTACTTC. As protein: CASSETGGEVTQYF.

The sample holds a few counts of this clonotype. This rearrangement joins TRBV5-1 to TRBJ2-3, with TRBD1 matching over 8 bases. The CDR3 is made up of 16 amino acids. V shed 0 bases, J shed 0 bases, and the junction held 3 bases outside the gene matches. The germline CDR1 and CDR2 sequences are SGHRS and YFSETQ. The CDR3 DNA reads TGCGCCAGCAGCTTGGACGGGACAGGCAGCACAGATACGCAGTATTTT. This encodes CASSLDGTGSTDTQYF.

This clonotype was picked up many times. This chain uses TRBV5-6 with TRBJ2-5; D gene unclear. Germline loops: CDR1 SGHDT, CDR2 YYEEEE. V was clipped by 1 base and J by 5 bases, with 9 bases between them. The CDR3 runs to 13 residues. CDR3 bases: TGTGCCAGCAGCTTGACGGTAGGGGAGACCCAGTACTTC. Amino acid sequence: CASSLTVGETQYF.

This chain joins TRBV7-2 and TRBJ2-2, with D tentatively TRBD2 (6 bases). This CDR3 contains 16 residues. The V gene's germline CDR1 is SGHTA and CDR2 FQGNSA. V lost 1 base, J lost 3 bases, and 12 bases lay in between. This chain's CDR3 is CASSLDVTRDTGELFF. CDR3 bases: TGTGCCAGCAGCTTAGACGTGACTAGAGACACCGGGGAGCTGTTTTTT.

This clonotype was detected ten times or more. The J gene is TRBJ1-1, the V gene TRBV7-6; D not resolved. Germline CDR1 SGHVS, CDR2 FNYEAQ. V was clipped by 3 bases and J by 2 bases, with 13 bases between them. This CDR3 spans 15 amino acids. In DNA, the CDR3 is TGTGCCAGCAGCTTGACCCACAATGCCAACACTGAAGCTTTCTTT. As protein: CASSLTHNANTEAFF.

This clonotype was found many times. The chain joins TRBV6-6 to TRBJ2-1; a weak D match, TRBD1 (5 bases). The V end lost 2 bases, the J end lost 5 bases, and 7 bases lay between the germline ends. The CDR3 covers 13 residues. Germline V CDR1 and CDR2: MNHNY, SVGAGI (reference sequence). CDR3 region: CASSYKTDNEQFF. The CDR3 bases are TGTGCCAGCAGTTACAAGACAGACAATGAGCAGTTCTTC.

This clonotype was recorded at least ten times. V gene TRBV12-3 or TRBV12-4 combines with J gene TRBJ1-5; D is perhaps TRBD1 (5 bases). The CDR3 is 16 amino acids. The V end was cut by 6 bases, the J end by 1 base, with 16 bases between. As DNA, the CDR3 is TGTGCCAGCAGCGCCCTAGCGGGGGTAAGCAATCAGCCCCAGCATTTT. This translates into CASSALAGVSNQPQHF.

The rearrangement joins TRBV10-2 to TRBJ2-5; D perhaps matches TRBD2 (6 bases). V lost 5 bases, J lost 3 bases, and 16 bases lay in between. The V gene's germline CDR1 is WSHSY and CDR2 SAAADI. The length of the CDR3 is 15 residues. CDR3 nucleotide sequence: TGCGCCAGCAGTCCTGGTGCGCGGGGCGAAGAGACCCAGTACTTC. Protein sequence: CASSPGARGEETQYF.

This clonotype was detected ten times or more. The chain carries TRBV19 and TRBJ2-3; D ambiguous. V was shortened by 5 bases and J by 6 bases, with 12 bases between the two germline ends. The CDR3 spans 13 residues. Germline CDR1 LNHDA, CDR2 SQIVND (reference sequence). The CDR3 DNA reads TGTGCCAGTAGTCCCCTGACCCGGGATACGCAGTATTTT. It yields the protein CASSPLTRDTQYF.

In its sample, this clonotype was seen many times. V is TRBV6-1 and J is TRBJ2-7; 8 bases are shared with TRBD2. The CDR3 spans 15 residues. CDR1 is MNHNS and CDR2 is SASEGT in the germline V gene. The V gene end was trimmed by 1 base and the J gene end by 1 base; junction bases not matched to a gene: 3. CDR3 in amino acids: CASSEVLAGSYEQYF. The CDR3 region has the DNA TGTGCCAGCAGTGAAGTGTTAGCGGGGTCCTACGAGCAGTACTTC.

In this sample, this clonotype turned up many times. The rearrangement joins TRBV7-9 to TRBJ1-6, with 7 positions matching TRBD1. This CDR3 spans 14 amino acids. The ends lost 6 bases at V and 9 bases at J; junction bases unmatched: 8. CDR1 is SEHNR, CDR2 FQNEAQ, per germline (reference sequence). CDR3: CASSPGTEASPLHF. Written as DNA, the CDR3 is TGTGCCAGCAGTCCCGGGACAGAAGCTTCACCCCTCCACTTT.

This chain connects TRBV20-1 to TRBJ1-1; D ambiguous. In germline, CDR1 is DFQATT, CDR2 SNEGSKA (reference sequence). This CDR3 spans 13 amino acids. Trimming stripped 1 base from V and 5 bases from J, with 11 bases between. CDR3 DNA sequence: TGCAGTGCTAGAGTTAACAGTGGAACTGAAGCTTTCTTT. It codes for CSARVNSGTEAFF.

CDR3 nucleotide sequence: TGCGCCAGCACCCCTAGCGGGAGGGAGACAGATACGCAGTATTTT. The encoded protein is CASTPSGRETDTQYF. The genes are TRBV5-1 and TRBJ2-3, with 12 nucleotides matching TRBD2. V gave up 6 bases and J gave up 3 bases; unmatched junction bases: 5. Germline V lookup: CDR1 SGHRS, CDR2 YFSETQ. This CDR3 is 15 amino acids long.

V usage is TRBV7-2 and J usage is TRBJ2-3; 8 nucleotides align to TRBD2. The CDR3 has 16 amino acids. Germline V gives CDR1 SGHTA, CDR2 FQGNSA. V lost 1 base, J lost 1 base, and 4 bases stayed unmatched. The CDR3: CASSLGRSGGTDTQYF. Here the CDR3 DNA reads TGTGCCAGCAGCTTAGGTCGTAGCGGGGGCACAGATACGCAGTATTTT.

This clonotype was counted at least ten times. The chain couples TRBV10-3 to TRBJ2-7; a possible D gene is TRBD2 (5 bases). Trimming took 0 bases from V and 1 from J, leaving 7 bases between them. This CDR3 region has 14 residues. Germline assignment: CDR1 ENHRY and CDR2 SYGVKD. DNA for the CDR3: TGTGCCATCAGTGAGTCCGGGAAATCCTACGAGCAGTACTTC. Its protein product is CAISESGKSYEQYF.

This clonotype was counted between two and nine times. The chain has TRBV3-1 and TRBJ2-2, with TRBD2 matching 12 bases. J gave up 4 bases and V 1 base, and 7 bases lay outside the gene matches. The CDR3 extends over 18 amino acids. CDR1 is LGHDT and CDR2 is YNNKEL in the germline V gene (reference sequence). The CDR3 coding sequence is TGTGCCAGCAGCCAAGGAAGACTAGCGGGAGCCCGCACCGGGGAGCTGTTTTTT. Translation gives CASSQGRLAGARTGELFF.

The sample holds many counts of this clonotype. V usage is TRBV7-9 and J usage is TRBJ1-3, with no clear D. The CDR3 contains 16 residues. Germline V gives CDR1 SEHNR, CDR2 FQNEAQ (reference sequence). Trimming stripped 2 bases from V and 0 bases from J, with 11 bases between. The CDR3 protein is CASSLSDPLSGNTIYF. DNA of the CDR3: TGTGCCAGCAGCTTATCCGACCCTCTCTCTGGAAACACCATATATTTT.

Comment on this clonotype: One base away lies a much larger clone, so this may be a sequencing read error. The chain links TRBV2 to TRBJ1-5; weak D call: TRBD1 (5 bases). This CDR3 is built from 14 residues. Germline V lookup: CDR1 SNHLY, CDR2 FYNNEI. Written as DNA, the CDR3 is TGTGCCAGCAGCGACAGTCATAGCAATCAGCCCCGGCATTTT. It encodes CASSDSHSNQPRHF.